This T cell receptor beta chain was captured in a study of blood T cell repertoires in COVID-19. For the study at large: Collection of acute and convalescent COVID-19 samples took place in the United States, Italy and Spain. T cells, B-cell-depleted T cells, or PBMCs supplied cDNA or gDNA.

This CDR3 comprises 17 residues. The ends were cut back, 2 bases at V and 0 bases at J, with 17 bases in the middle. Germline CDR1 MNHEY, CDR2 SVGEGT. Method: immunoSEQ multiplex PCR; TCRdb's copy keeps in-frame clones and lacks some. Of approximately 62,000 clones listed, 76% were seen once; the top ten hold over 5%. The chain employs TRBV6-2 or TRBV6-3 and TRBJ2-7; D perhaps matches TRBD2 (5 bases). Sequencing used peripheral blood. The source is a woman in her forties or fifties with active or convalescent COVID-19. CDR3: CASSYPGRGSGSYEQYF. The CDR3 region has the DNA TGTGCCAGCAGTTACCCGGGTCGTGGGAGCGGCTCCTACGAGCAGTACTTC.